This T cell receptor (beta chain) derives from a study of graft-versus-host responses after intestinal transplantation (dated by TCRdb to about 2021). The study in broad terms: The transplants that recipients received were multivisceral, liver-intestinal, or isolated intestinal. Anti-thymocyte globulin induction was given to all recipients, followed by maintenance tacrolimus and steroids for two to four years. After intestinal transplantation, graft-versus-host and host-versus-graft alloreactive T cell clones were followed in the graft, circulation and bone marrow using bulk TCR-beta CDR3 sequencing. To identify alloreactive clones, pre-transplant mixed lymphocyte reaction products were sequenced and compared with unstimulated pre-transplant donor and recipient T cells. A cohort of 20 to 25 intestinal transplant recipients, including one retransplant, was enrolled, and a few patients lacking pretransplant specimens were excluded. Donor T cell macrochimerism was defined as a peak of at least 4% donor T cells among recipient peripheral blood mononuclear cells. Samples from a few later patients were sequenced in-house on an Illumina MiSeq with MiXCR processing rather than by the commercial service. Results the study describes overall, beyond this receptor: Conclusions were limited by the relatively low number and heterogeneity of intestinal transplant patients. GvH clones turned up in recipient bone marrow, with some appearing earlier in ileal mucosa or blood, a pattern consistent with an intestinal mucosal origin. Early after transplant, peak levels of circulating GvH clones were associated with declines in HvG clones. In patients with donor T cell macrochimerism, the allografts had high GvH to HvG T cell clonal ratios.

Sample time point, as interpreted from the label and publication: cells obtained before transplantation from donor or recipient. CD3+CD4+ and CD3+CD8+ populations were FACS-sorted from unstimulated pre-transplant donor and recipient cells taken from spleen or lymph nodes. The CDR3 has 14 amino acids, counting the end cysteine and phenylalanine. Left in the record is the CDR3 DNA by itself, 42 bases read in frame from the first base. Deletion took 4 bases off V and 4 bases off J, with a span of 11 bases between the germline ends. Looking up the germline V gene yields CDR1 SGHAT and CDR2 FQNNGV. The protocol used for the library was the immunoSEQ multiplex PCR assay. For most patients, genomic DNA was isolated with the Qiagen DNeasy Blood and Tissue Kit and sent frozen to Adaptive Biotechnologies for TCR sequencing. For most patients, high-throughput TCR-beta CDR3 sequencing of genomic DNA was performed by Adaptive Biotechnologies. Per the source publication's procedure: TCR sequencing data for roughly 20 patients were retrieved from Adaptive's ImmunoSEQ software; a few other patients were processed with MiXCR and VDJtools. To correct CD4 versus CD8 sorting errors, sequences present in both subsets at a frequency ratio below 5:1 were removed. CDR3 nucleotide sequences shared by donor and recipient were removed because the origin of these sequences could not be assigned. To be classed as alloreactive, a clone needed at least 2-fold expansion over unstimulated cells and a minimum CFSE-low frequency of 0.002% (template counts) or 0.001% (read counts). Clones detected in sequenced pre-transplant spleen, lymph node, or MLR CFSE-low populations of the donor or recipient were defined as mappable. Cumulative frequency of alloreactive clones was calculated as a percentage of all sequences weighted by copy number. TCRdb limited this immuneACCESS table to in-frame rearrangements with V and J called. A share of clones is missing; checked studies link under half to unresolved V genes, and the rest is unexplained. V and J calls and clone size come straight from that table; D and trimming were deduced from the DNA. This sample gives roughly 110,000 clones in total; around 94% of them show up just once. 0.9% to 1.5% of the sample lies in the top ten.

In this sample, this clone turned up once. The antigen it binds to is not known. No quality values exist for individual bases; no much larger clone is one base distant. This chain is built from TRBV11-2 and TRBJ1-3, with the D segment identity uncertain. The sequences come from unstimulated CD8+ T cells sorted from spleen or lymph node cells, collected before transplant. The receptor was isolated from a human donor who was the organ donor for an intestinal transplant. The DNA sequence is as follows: TGTGCCAGCAGCTCTACGGACCGCGGAAACACCATATATTTT. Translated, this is CASSSTDRGNTIYF.